These 24 T cell receptor beta chains were sequenced from one sample in a study of cytomegalovirus exposure and HLA in healthy donors. In the PCR, 60 Vbeta and 13 Jbeta primers were used. TCRdb's copy holds only in-frame clones and misses some; the assay was immunoSEQ multiplex PCR. There are about 120,000 clones in the sample; about 75% occur only once, and 30% lies in the top ten. Sequencing was done on a sample of PBMCs. Receptor source: a man in his 60s in good health and CMV-seropositive.

The chain combines TRBV25-1 with TRBJ1-2, with 11 nucleotides matching TRBD1. The CDR3 covers 15 residues. The V gene's germline CDR1 is MGHDK and CDR2 SYGVNS. With 2 bases clipped from V and 7 bases from J, the junction kept 6 bases outside the gene matches. The CDR3 loop reads CASSEAGQGAFGYTF. In DNA form, the CDR3 reads TGTGCCAGCAGTGAAGCAGGACAGGGGGCGTTTGGCTACACCTTC.

The V call is TRBV9, the J call TRBJ2-7, with TRBD1 matching over 10 bases. After removal of 3 bases from V and 6 bases from J, the junction contained 6 bases not matched to a gene. The CDR3 is 14 amino acids. Germline V gene sequence: CDR1 SGDLS, CDR2 YYNGEE. CDR3 amino acids: CASSEGTGDGEQYF. The DNA for the CDR3 is TGTGCCAGCAGCGAGGGGACAGGGGACGGCGAGCAGTACTTC.

V is TRBV5-1 and J is TRBJ1-5; the match to TRBD1 covers 7 bases. The CDR3 runs to 15 residues. Germline CDR1 and CDR2: SGHRS and YFSETQ. The V segment lost 0 bases and the J segment 5 bases; nucleotides outside the gene matches: 5. The CDR3 region is CASSLAAGGHQPQHF. As DNA, the CDR3 is TGCGCCAGCAGCTTGGCAGCAGGGGGTCATCAGCCCCAGCATTTT.

The gene calls are TRBV27 and TRBJ2-5, with D unclear. The V gene lost 3 bases and the J gene lost 1 base, with 12 bases spanning the gap. Germline V gene data show CDR1 as MNHEY and CDR2 as SMNVEV (reference sequence). The CDR3 loop spans 15 amino acids. CDR3 DNA sequence: TGTGCCAGCAGTTTCGTCTTTAGTACCCAAGAGACCCAGTACTTC. Residues: CASSFVFSTQETQYF.

V usage is TRBV11-2 and J usage is TRBJ1-5, with a tentative D call TRBD1 (5 bases). The germline V gene encodes CDR1 SGHAT and CDR2 FQNNGV. This CDR3 has 17 residues. V was pared by 5 bases and J by 2 bases, with 19 bases between. The CDR3 sequence: CASSGGGLGYRNQPQHF. In DNA, the CDR3 is TGTGCCAGCAGCGGGGGGGGGTTGGGGTATCGCAATCAGCCCCAGCATTTT.

This chain joins TRBV4-1 and TRBJ1-5; 7 positions agree with TRBD1. The CDR3 loop spans 15 amino acids. Germline CDR1 MGHRA, CDR2 YSYEKL. V lost 1 base, J lost 5 bases, and 5 bases stayed unmatched. CDR3 bases: TGCGCCAGCAGCCAAGCGACAGGGAGCGATCAGCCCCAGCATTTT. Translating it yields CASSQATGSDQPQHF.

This chain links TRBV28 with TRBJ2-2; D gene uncertain. This CDR3 spans 15 amino acids. CDR1 and CDR2 from the germline V gene are MDHEN and SYDVKM. The ends were cut back, 3 bases at V and 0 bases at J, with 8 bases in the middle. The DNA of the CDR3 is TGTGCCAGCAGTTTTCCCACAGCGAACACCGGGGAGCTGTTTTTT. Translation: CASSFPTANTGELFF.

The rearrangement uses TRBV5-1 and TRBJ2-7; D is undetermined. Trimming removed 0 bases at V and 4 bases at J, with 8 bases between. The CDR3 has 13 residues. In germline, CDR1 is SGHRS, CDR2 YFSETQ. CDR3 sequence (DNA): TGCGCCAGCAGCTTGGATTACAGTTACGAGCAGTACTTC. Encoded protein: CASSLDYSYEQYF.

The CDR3 DNA follows: TGCGCCAGCAGCTCCAGTAGGACCCGGGGGCAGTTCTTC. Its protein is CASSSSRTRGQFF. V and J are TRBV4-1 and TRBJ2-1; D may be TRBD2 (5 bases). This CDR3 has 13 residues. The germline V gene has CDR1 MGHRA and CDR2 YSYEKL. V was clipped by 5 bases and J by 12 bases, with 17 bases between them.

This clone showed up just once. CDR3 amino acids: CASSPPYSFTEAFF. CDR3 coding DNA: TGTGCCAGCAGCCCGCCGTACAGTTTCACTGAAGCTTTCTTT. The rearrangement uses TRBV5-6 and TRBJ1-1; D gene uncertain. Trimming took off 4 bases at V and 4 bases at J, with 14 bases between the two ends. The CDR3 extends over 14 amino acids. Germline V CDR1 and CDR2: SGHDT, YYEEEE.

J is TRBJ2-3 and V is TRBV18; D unresolved. V was cut by 3 bases and J by 2 bases, with 12 bases left in between. CDR1 and CDR2 (germline): KGHSH, LQKENI. The CDR3 runs to 15 residues. The CDR3 loop is CASSPAEAITDTQYF. CDR3 bases: TGTGCCAGCTCACCCGCCGAGGCGATCACAGATACGCAGTATTTT.

The rearrangement links TRBV18 to TRBJ2-1; D might be TRBD2 (6 bases). V was pared by 1 base and J by 4 bases, with 17 bases between. Germline loops: CDR1 KGHSH, CDR2 LQKENI. The CDR3 contains 17 residues. The CDR3, as DNA: TGTGCCAGCTCACCACTCGGGAGTAGGGCGTTTTACAATGAGCAGTTCTTC. Translated, it gives CASSPLGSRAFYNEQFF.

The CDR3 DNA reads as TGTGCCAGCAGCGTAGTCCAGGCTAAGAACACTGAAGCTTTCTTT. It is translated as CASSVVQAKNTEAFF. The rearrangement links TRBV9 to TRBJ1-1; D unclear. The V gene's germline CDR1 is SGDLS and CDR2 YYNGEE. V lost 0 bases and J 1 base, leaving 10 bases between the germline ends. There are 15 residues in the CDR3. The full variable domain, rest sourced from reference TRBV9 and TRBJ1-1, is DSGVTQTPKHLITATGQRVTLRCSPRSGDLSVYWYQQSLDQGLQFLIQYYNGEERAKGNILERFSAQQFPDLHSELNLSSLELGDSALYFCASSVVQAKNTEAFFGQGTRLTVV.

This chain joins TRBV5-1 and TRBJ2-5; 16 bases are a match to TRBD2. The CDR3 contains 17 residues. CDR1 is SGHRS and CDR2 is YFSETQ in the germline V gene. J lost 5 bases, V lost 4 bases, and 8 bases had no gene match. The CDR3 loop reads CASSPGTSGRVLETQYF. CDR3 DNA: TGCGCCAGCAGCCCCGGGACTAGCGGGAGGGTATTGGAGACCCAGTACTTC.

The rearrangement uses TRBV5-4 and TRBJ1-6; TRBD1 is a possible D gene (6 bases). CDR1 SGHNT and CDR2 YYREEE come from the germline V gene (reference sequence). V was pared by 0 bases and J by 10 bases, with 20 bases between. The CDR3 is 17 residues long. The CDR3, as DNA: TGTGCCAGCAGCTTGGAGGCCAGAGTAGGGGGAAACTCACCCCTCCACTTT. This sequence encodes CASSLEARVGGNSPLHF.

The rearrangement links TRBV5-5 to TRBJ1-1; the D is unclear. Germline lookup yields CDR1 SGHKS and CDR2 YYEKEE (reference sequence). CDR3 length: 13 residues. V dropped 1 base and J dropped 7 bases, with 11 bases sitting between them. The CDR3 region has the DNA TGTGCCAGCAGCTTGTTCATAAGGAGTGAAGCTTTCTTT. The encoded protein is CASSLFIRSEAFF. Together with reference TRBV5-5 and TRBJ1-1, the CDR3 gives the full variable domain: DAGVTQSPTHLIKTRGQQVTLRCSPISGHKSVSWYQQVLGQGPQFIFQYYEKEERGRGNFPDRFSARQFPNYSSELNVNALLLGDSALYLCASSLFIRSEAFFGQGTRLTVV.

The chain uses TRBV5-1 and TRBJ2-5; D unclear. CDR3 length: 12 amino acids. Germline CDR1 is SGHRS and CDR2 is YFSETQ. V was trimmed by 4 bases and J by 3 bases, leaving 7 bases between them. The CDR3 DNA reads TGCGCCAGCAGCCTCCGAGAAGAGACCCAGTACTTC. This gives the protein CASSLREETQYF.

V gene TRBV4-2 combines with J gene TRBJ2-5, with TRBD2 identical over 14 bases. Germline lookup yields CDR1 LGHNA and CDR2 YNFKEQ. The CDR3 runs 18 residues. Trimming removed 0 bases from V and 4 bases from J; junction bases left unmatched: 7. The CDR3 bases are TGTGCCAGCAGCCAAGATAGGGGGACTAGCGGGGGTCGAGAGACCCAGTACTTC. Its protein product is CASSQDRGTSGGRETQYF.

This clone was detected once. V is TRBV5-1 and J is TRBJ2-5; the match to TRBD2 covers 8 bases. Gene TRBJ2-7 matches the end of the DNA better, so the J call may be wrong. This CDR3 spans 16 amino acids. CDR1 and CDR2 (germline): SGHRS, YFSETQ. The CDR3 reads CASSLVASGPTYEQYF. The CDR3 DNA sequence: TGCGCCAGCAGCTTGGTGGCTAGCGGGCCGACCTACGAGCAGTACTTC.

The chain is built from TRBV6-5 and TRBJ1-2; TRBD1 aligns across 10 bases. Germline-derived CDR1 and CDR2 are MNHEY and SVGAGI. CDR3 length: 15 amino acids. Trimming cost V 6 bases and J 4 bases; bases outside gene matches: 8. The CDR3 loop reads CASRGTGAQPYGYTF. CDR3 nucleotide sequence: TGTGCCAGCAGGGGGACAGGGGCGCAGCCCTATGGCTACACCTTC.

This clone was seen a handful of times. The chain links TRBV30 to TRBJ1-1; 7 nucleotides line up with TRBD1. This CDR3 is built from 14 residues. Germline-derived CDR1 and CDR2 are GTSNPN and SVGIG (reference sequence). The junction had 10 bases not matched to a gene; V was cut back by 8 bases and J by 1 base. The CDR3 here is CATTGDGANTEAFF. The CDR3 bases are TGTGCCACCACAGGGGACGGGGCGAACACTGAAGCTTTCTTT.

CDR3: CASRTGNSPLHF. The CDR3 DNA is TGTGCCAGCCGGACAGGAAATTCACCCCTCCACTTT. This chain joins TRBV19 and TRBJ1-6; TRBD1 matches 7 bases. V was clipped by 9 bases and J by 7 bases; unmatched bases: 3. Germline lookup yields CDR1 LNHDA and CDR2 SQIVND (reference sequence). This CDR3 comprises 12 residues.

The chain couples TRBV5-1 to TRBJ2-5; TRBD1 matches at 8 bases. Per the germline V gene, CDR1 is SGHRS and CDR2 is YFSETQ. The CDR3 runs to 15 residues. The V gene end was trimmed by 5 bases and the J gene end by 3 bases; junction bases not matched to a gene: 9. The CDR3, as DNA: TGCGCCAGCAGTCCAGGGGGCGGAACGAAAGAGACCCAGTACTTC. It yields the protein CASSPGGGTKETQYF.

V usage is TRBV5-5 and J usage is TRBJ1-6; D may be TRBD1 (6 bases). This CDR3 comprises 16 residues. The V gene lost 2 bases and the J gene lost 5 bases, with 14 bases spanning the gap. Germline V gene data show CDR1 as SGHKS and CDR2 as YYEKEE (reference sequence). CDR3 region: CASSFRGAQNNSPLHF. CDR3 nucleotides: TGTGCCAGCAGCTTTCGGGGGGCGCAAAATAATTCACCCCTCCACTTT.